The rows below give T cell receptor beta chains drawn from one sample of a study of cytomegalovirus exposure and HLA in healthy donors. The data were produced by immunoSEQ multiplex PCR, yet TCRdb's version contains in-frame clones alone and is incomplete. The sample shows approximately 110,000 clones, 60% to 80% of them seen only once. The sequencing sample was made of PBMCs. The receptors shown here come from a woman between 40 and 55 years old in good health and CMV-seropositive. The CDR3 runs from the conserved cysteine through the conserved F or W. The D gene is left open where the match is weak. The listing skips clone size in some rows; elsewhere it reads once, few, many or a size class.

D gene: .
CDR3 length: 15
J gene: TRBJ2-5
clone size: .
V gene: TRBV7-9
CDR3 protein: CASSLGTRHTKTQYF
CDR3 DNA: TGTGCCAGCAGCTTGGGGACTCGTCACACAAAGACCCAGTACTTC

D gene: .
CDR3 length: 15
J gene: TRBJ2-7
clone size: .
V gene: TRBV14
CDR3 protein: CASSQVASGGIEQYF
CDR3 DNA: TGTGCCAGCAGCCAAGTGGCATCAGGGGGGATTGAGCAGTACTTC

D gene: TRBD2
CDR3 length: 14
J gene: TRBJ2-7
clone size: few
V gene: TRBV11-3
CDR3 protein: CASSATTSGREQYF
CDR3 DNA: TGTGCCAGCAGCGCCACGACTAGCGGGAGGGAGCAGTACTTC

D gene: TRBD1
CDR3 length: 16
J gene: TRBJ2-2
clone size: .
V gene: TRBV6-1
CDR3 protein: CASSEGTGDHTGELFF
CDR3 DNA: TGTGCCAGCAGTGAAGGGACAGGGGACCACACCGGGGAGCTGTTTTTT

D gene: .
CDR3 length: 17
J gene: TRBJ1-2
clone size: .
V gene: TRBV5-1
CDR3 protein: CASRISQRGAANYGYTF
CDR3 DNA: TGCGCCAGCAGAATCAGCCAACGGGGGGCGGCTAACTATGGCTACACCTTC

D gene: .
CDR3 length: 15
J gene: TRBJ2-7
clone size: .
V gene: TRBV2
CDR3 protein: CASRGPGDQPYEQYF
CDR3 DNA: TGTGCCAGCAGGGGGCCGGGGGACCAGCCCTACGAGCAGTACTTC

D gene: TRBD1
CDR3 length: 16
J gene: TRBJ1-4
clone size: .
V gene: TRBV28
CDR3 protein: CASRNHRQGPNEKLFF
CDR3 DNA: TGTGCCAGCAGGAACCACCGACAGGGCCCTAATGAAAAACTGTTTTTT

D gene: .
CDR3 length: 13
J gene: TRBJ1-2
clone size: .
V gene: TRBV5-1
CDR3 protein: CASSPDRNYGYTF
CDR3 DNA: TGCGCCAGCAGTCCTGACAGAAACTATGGCTACACCTTC

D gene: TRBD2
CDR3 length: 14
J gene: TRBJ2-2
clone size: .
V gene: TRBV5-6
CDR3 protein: CASSLFGGTGELFF
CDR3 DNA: TGTGCCAGCAGCTTGTTCGGGGGGACCGGGGAGCTGTTTTTT

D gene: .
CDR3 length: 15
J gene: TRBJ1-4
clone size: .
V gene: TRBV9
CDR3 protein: CASSASLGEGEKLFF
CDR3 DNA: TGTGCCAGCAGCGCATCGCTCGGGGAGGGGGAAAAACTGTTTTTT

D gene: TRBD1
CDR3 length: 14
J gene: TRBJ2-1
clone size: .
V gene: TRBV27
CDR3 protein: CASSRDRGVDEQFF
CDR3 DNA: TGTGCCAGCAGCCGGGACAGGGGCGTTGATGAGCAGTTCTTC

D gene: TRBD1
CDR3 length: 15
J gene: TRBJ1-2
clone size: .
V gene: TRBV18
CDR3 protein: CASSPVPGQGYGYTF
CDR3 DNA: TGTGCCAGCTCACCAGTCCCGGGACAGGGCTATGGCTACACCTTC

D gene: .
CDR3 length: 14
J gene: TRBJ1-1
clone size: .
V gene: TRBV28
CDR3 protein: CASRGGTGNTEAFF
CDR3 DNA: TGTGCCAGCAGGGGGGGAACTGGGAACACTGAAGCTTTCTTT

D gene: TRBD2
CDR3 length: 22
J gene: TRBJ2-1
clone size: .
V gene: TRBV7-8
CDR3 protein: CASSLGRVPGLAGPSSYNEQFF
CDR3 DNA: TGTGCCAGCAGCTTAGGGCGGGTACCGGGACTAGCGGGGCCCAGCTCCTACAATGAGCAGTTCTTC

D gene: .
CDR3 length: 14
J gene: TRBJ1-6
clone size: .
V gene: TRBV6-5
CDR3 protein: CASSYLQGNSPLHF
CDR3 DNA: TGCGCCAGCAGTTACCTGCAGGGGAATTCACCCCTCCACTTT

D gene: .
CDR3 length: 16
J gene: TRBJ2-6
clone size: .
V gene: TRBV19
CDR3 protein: CASSMFGGPGANVLTF
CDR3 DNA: TGTGCCAGTAGTATGTTTGGCGGGCCAGGGGCCAACGTCCTGACTTTC

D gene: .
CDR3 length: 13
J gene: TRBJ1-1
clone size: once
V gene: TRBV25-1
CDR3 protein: CASSEWGGPEAFF
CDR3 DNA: TGTGCCAGCAGTGAATGGGGGGGTCCTGAAGCTTTCTTT

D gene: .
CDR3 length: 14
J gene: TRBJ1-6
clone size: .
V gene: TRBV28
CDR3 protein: CAIATGLSNSPLHF
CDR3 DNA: TGTGCCATCGCTACAGGGCTATCCAATTCACCCCTCCACTTT

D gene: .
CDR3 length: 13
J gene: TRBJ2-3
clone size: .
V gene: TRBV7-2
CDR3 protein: CASSPRRTDTQYF
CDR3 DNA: TGTGCCAGCAGCCCCCGGCGGACAGATACGCAGTATTTT

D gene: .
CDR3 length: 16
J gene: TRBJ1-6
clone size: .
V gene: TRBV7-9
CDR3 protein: CASSPDRSSYNSPLHF
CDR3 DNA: TGTGCCAGCAGCCCAGACAGGTCCTCCTATAATTCACCCCTCCACTTT

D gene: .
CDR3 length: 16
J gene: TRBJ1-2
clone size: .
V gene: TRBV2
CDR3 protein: CANSQGPGEEGYGYTF
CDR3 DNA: TGTGCCAACAGCCAAGGCCCGGGGGAAGAGGGCTATGGCTACACCTTC

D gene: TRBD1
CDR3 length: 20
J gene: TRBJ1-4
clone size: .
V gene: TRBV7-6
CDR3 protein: CASSLRPLRQGGRANEKLFF
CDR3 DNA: TGTGCCAGCAGCTTACGCCCCCTACGACAGGGGGGTAGGGCTAATGAAAAACTGTTTTTT

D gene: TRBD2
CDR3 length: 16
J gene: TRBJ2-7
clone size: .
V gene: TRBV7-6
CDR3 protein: CASSPSGSGRHYEQYF
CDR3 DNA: TGTGCCAGCAGCCCCTCGGGCAGCGGGAGGCACTACGAGCAGTACTTC

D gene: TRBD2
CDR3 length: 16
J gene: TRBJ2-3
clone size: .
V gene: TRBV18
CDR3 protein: CASSPPLAGGTDTQYF
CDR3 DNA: TGTGCCAGCTCACCACCTCTAGCGGGGGGCACAGATACGCAGTATTTT

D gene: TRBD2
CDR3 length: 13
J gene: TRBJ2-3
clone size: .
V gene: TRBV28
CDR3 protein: CASSKRDYDTQYF
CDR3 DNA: TGTGCCAGCAGTAAGAGGGACTACGATACGCAGTATTTT

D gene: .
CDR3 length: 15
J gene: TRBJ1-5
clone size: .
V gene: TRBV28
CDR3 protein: CATSPGVSSNQPQHF
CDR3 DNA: TGTGCCACCTCGCCGGGGGTTTCTAGCAATCAGCCCCAGCATTTT

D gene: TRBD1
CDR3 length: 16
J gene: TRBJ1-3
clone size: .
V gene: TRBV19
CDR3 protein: CASSTHDRASGNTIYF
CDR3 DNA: TGTGCCAGTAGTACGCACGACAGGGCGTCTGGAAACACCATATATTTT

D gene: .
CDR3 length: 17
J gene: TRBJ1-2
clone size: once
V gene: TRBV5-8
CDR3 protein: CASSLSRGQGGSYGYTF
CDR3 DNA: TGTGCCAGCAGCTTGAGTCGCGGGCAGGGAGGGTCCTATGGCTACACCTTC

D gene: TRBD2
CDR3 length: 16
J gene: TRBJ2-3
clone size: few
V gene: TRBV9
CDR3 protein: CASSVTSGRAPDTQYF
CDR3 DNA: TGTGCCAGCAGCGTGACTAGCGGGAGGGCCCCGGATACGCAGTATTTT

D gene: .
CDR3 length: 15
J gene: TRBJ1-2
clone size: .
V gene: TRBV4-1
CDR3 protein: CASSHLARGDYGYTF
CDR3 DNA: TGCGCCAGCAGCCACCTCGCTAGGGGCGACTATGGCTACACCTTC

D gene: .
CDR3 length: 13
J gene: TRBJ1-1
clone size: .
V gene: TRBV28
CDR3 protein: CASTWGGNTEAFF
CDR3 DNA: TGTGCCAGCACCTGGGGGGGGAACACTGAAGCTTTCTTT

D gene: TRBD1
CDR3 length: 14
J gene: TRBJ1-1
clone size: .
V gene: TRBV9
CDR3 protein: CASSRTGGSTEAFF
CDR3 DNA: TGTGCCAGCAGCCGGACAGGGGGCAGCACTGAAGCTTTCTTT

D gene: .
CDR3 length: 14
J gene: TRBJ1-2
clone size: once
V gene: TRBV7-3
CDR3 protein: CASSLTGQGNGYTF
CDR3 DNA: TGTGCCAGCAGCTTAACCGGGCAGGGAAATGGCTACACCTTC

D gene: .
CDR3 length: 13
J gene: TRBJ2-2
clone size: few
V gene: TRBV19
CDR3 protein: CASSLNRAGELFF
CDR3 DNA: TGTGCCAGTAGTCTAAACAGGGCCGGGGAGCTGTTTTTT

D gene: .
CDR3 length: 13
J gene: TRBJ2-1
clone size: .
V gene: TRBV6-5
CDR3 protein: CASSYLPGNEQFF
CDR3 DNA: TGTGCCAGCAGTTACCTTCCGGGTAATGAGCAGTTCTTC

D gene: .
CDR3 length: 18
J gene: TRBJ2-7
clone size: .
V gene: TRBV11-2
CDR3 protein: CASSLRRGGTTETYEQYF
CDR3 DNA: TGTGCCAGCAGCTTAAGGAGGGGGGGGACTACGGAAACCTACGAGCAGTACTTC

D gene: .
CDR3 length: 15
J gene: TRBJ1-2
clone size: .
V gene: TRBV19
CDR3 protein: CASSIGPGLGYGYTF
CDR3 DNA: TGTGCCAGTAGTATAGGTCCAGGCCTTGGCTATGGCTACACCTTC

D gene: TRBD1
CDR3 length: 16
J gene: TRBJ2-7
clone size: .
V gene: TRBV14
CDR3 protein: CASSRLGDSRAYKQYF
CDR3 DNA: TGTGCCAGCAGCCGCCTAGGGGACAGTAGGGCCTACAAGCAGTACTTC

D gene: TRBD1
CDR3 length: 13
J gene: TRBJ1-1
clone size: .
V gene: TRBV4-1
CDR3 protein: CASRETGVTEAFF
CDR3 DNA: TGCGCCAGCAGGGAGACAGGGGTCACTGAAGCTTTCTTT

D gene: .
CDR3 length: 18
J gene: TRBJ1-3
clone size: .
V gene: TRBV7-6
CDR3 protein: CTSSLGDPGPLSGNTIYF
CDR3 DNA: TGTACCAGCAGCTTAGGCGACCCAGGGCCTCTCTCTGGAAACACCATATATTTT

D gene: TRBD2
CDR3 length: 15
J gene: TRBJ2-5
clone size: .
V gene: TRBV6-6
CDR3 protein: CASSYRASGKETQYF
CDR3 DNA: TGTGCCAGCAGTTACAGGGCTAGCGGTAAAGAGACCCAGTACTTC